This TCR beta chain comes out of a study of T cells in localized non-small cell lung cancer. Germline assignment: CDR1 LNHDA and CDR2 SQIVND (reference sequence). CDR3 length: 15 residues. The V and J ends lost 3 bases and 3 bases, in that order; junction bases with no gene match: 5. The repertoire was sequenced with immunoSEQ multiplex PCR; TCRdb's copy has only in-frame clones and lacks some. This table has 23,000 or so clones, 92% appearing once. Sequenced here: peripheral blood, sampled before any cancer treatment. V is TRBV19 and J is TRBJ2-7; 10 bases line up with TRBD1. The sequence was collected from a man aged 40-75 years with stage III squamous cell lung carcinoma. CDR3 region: CASSIVGTGVYEQYF. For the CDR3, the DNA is TGTGCCAGTAGTATCGTTGGGACAGGGGTCTACGAGCAGTACTTC.